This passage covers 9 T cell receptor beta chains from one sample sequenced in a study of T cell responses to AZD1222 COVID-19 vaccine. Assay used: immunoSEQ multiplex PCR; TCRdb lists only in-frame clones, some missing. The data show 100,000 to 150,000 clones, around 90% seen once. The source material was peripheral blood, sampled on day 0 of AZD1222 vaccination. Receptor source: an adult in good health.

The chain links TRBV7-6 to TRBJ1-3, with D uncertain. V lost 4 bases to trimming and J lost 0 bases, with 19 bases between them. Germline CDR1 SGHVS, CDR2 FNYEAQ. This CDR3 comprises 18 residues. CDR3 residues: CASSSHPPRKRSGNTIYF. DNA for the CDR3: TGTGCCAGCAGCTCTCACCCACCACGGAAACGCTCTGGAAACACCATATATTTT. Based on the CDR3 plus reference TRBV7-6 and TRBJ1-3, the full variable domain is GAGVSQSPRYKVTKRGQDVALRCDPISGHVSLYWYRQALGQGPEFLTYFNYEAQQDKSGLPNDRFSAERPEGSISTLTIQRTEQRDSAMYRCASSSHPPRKRSGNTIYFGEGSWLTVV.

In DNA, the CDR3 is TGTGCCAGCAGCGACAGCTCTGGAAACACCATATATTTT. Protein sequence: CASSDSSGNTIYF. The V call is TRBV13, the J call TRBJ1-3; weak D call: TRBD1 (5 bases). Per germline, CDR1 PRHDT and CDR2 FYEKMQ (reference sequence). Trimming removed 5 bases at V and 0 bases at J, with 5 bases between. CDR3 length equals 13 residues.

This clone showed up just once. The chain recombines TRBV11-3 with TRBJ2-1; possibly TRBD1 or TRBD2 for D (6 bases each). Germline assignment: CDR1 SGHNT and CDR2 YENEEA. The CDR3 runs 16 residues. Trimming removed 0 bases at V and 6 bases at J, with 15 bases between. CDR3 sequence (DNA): TGTGCCAGCAGCTTAGATCGAGGGGGGAGAGGCAATGAGCAGTTCTTC. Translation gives CASSLDRGGRGNEQFF.

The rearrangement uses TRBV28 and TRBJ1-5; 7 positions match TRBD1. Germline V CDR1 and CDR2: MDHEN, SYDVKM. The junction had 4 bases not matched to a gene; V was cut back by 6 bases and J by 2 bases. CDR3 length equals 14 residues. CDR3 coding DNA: TGTGCCAGCAGGACAGGGCAGGGCAATCAGCCCCAGCATTTT. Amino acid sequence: CASRTGQGNQPQHF.

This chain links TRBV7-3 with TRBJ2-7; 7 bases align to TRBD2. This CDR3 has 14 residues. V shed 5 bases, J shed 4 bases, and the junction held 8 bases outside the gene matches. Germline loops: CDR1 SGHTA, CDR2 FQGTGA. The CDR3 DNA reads TGTGCCAGCAGCCCGGCGGGTAGCGGGTACGAGCAGTACTTC. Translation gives CASSPAGSGYEQYF.

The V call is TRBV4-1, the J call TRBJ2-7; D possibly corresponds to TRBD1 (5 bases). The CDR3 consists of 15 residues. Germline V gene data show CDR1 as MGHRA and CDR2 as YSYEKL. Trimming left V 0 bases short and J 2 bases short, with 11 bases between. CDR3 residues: CASSQDRVETYEQYF. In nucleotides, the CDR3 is TGCGCCAGCAGCCAAGACAGGGTCGAAACCTACGAGCAGTACTTC.

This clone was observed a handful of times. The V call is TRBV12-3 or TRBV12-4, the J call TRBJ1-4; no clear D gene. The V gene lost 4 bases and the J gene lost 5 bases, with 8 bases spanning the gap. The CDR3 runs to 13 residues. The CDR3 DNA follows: TGTGCCAGCAGTTCTCCGGGAAATGAAAAACTGTTTTTT. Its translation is CASSSPGNEKLFF.

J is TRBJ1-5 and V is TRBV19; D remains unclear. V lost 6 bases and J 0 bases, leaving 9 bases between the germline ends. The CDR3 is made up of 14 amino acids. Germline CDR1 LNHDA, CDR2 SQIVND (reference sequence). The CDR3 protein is CASRRHYSNQPQHF. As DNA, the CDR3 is TGTGCCAGTAGGAGACACTATAGCAATCAGCCCCAGCATTTT.

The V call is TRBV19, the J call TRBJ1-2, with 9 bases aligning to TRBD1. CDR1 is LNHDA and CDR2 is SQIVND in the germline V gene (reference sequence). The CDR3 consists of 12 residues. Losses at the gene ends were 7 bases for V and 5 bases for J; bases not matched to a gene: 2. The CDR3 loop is CASMGTGYGYTF. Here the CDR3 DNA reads TGTGCCAGTATGGGGACAGGGTATGGCTACACCTTC.